Reported below is one T cell receptor (beta chain). Antigen specificity is unknown. The sample belongs to a study of cytomegalovirus exposure and HLA in healthy donors. As for the study in general: One earlier analysis, a look at 150 million to 200 million T cells, found 117 million unique TCR beta sequences.

Study findings and constraints: A highly shared variant cluster was judged a likely technical artifact.

Use of 60 Vbeta and 13 Jbeta primers characterized the PCR. Sequencing was performed with immunoSEQ multiplex PCR; in TCRdb, only in-frame clones are kept and a portion is missing. This sample's clone table lists about 88,000 clones. Specimen: PBMCs. The TCR sequence derives from a girl aged 5-17 years in good health and CMV-seropositive.

The CDR3 loop reads CASSEAWQVVYEQYV. The CDR3 region has the DNA TGTGCCAGCAGTGAAGCGTGGCAGGTGGTGTACGAGCAGTACGTC. The chain couples TRBV6-1 to TRBJ2-7; D gene unclear. There are 15 residues in the CDR3. V dropped 0 bases and J dropped 4 bases, with 13 bases sitting between them. Looked up from germline, CDR1 is MNHNS and CDR2 is SASEGT.